This T cell receptor (beta chain) was captured by sequencing in a study of post-analysis software for immune sequencing data. Study-wide background: Both relapsing-remitting and secondary progressive multiple sclerosis featured among the disease courses, as did progressive-relapsing multiple sclerosis.

Findings and caveats of the study: Pronounced co-clustering by F measure was evident among identically batched samples. In patients, about 5 TRBV segments were more frequent than in controls, with TRBV5-6, TRBV5-1 and TRBV20-1 among them.

This clonotype was observed a few times. Its matching antigen is unknown. Trimming removed 4 bases from V and 7 bases from J; junction bases left unmatched: 7. The CDR3 runs 16 residues. Germline CDR1 and CDR2: LGHDT and YNNKEL (reference sequence). Presence of unique molecular identifiers characterized the TCR beta cDNA libraries. TCRdb passed the PCR reads through MiXCR, listing each CDR3 protein once. The sample has about 430,000 distinct CDR3 sequences, about 39% seen once. The rearrangement joins TRBV3-1 to TRBJ2-1; 13 nucleotides line up with TRBD2. Sequences were obtained from blood. The sequence derives from a girl aged 2-9 years with multiple sclerosis. CDR3 in amino acids: CASSLATSGRGNEQFF. The CDR3 DNA reads TGTGCCAGCAGCCTAGCAACTAGCGGGAGGGGAAATGAGCAGTTCTTC.